These T cell receptor beta chains were read from a single sample in a study of CD4 T cells in relation to SARS-CoV-2 and coronaviruses. Sequencing used immunoSEQ multiplex PCR; TCRdb keeps in-frame clones, though not all of them. This table has around 18,000 clones, 60% to 75% appearing once. Their target antigens are unknown. The sequenced material came from CD4+ T cells from PBMCs, cultured in vitro. The source of these receptors is a human donor in good health. Both conserved end residues are part of each CDR3. The D gene is left open where the match is weak. The size entry is marked missing in some rows and otherwise reads once, few, many or a size class.

TRBV7-2	TRBJ2-1	.	.	TGTGCCAGCAGCTTTTGGGACCGGTCCTACAATGAGCAGTTCTTC	CASSFWDRSYNEQFF
TRBV2	TRBJ2-1	.	TRBD1	TGTGCCAGCAGCAAATACCGGGACAGGCAATACAATGAGCAGTTCTTC	CASSKYRDRQYNEQFF
TRBV18	TRBJ2-7	.	.	TGTGCCAGCTCATCTATGGACGGAGGTCGAGAGCAGTACTTC	CASSSMDGGREQYF
TRBV7-8	TRBJ1-4	.	.	TGTGCCAGCAGTCAGGGGAGTGCAACTAATGAAAAACTGTTTTTT	CASSQGSATNEKLFF
TRBV24-1	TRBJ2-7	once	.	TGTGCCACCAGTGATAGGGGCGAGCAGTACTTC	CATSDRGEQYF
TRBV24-1	TRBJ2-1	.	.	TGTGCCACGACCGGGGGGCATGGGGATGAGCAGTTCTTC	CATTGGHGDEQFF
TRBV28	TRBJ2-1	.	.	TGTGCCAGCAGTCCTGGGGGCTACAATGAGCAGTTCTTC	CASSPGGYNEQFF
TRBV19	TRBJ2-2	.	.	TGTGCCAGTAGTATATTGGCAGGGGATCGCACCGGGGAGCTGTTTTTT	CASSILAGDRTGELFF
TRBV30	TRBJ1-1	.	.	TGTGCCTGGAGTAGCGGCAGAAACCCCACTGAAGCTTTCTTT	CAWSSGRNPTEAFF
TRBV5-1	TRBJ2-7	.	TRBD2	TGCGCCAGCTGCGGGGGGACTAGTCTCTACGAGCAGTACTTC	CASCGGTSLYEQYF
TRBV3-1/TRBV3-2	TRBJ2-7	.	.	TGTGCCAGCAGCCAAGAGGTACAGGGCGCGGAGCAGTACTTC	CASSQEVQGAEQYF
TRBV6-6	TRBJ2-3	.	.	TGTGCCAGCAGTTACGACACAGATACGCAGTATTTT	CASSYDTDTQYF
TRBV2	TRBJ2-7	.	.	TGTGCCAGCAGTTGGTTTGTGGTGGGAGCGGACGAGCAGTACTTC	CASSWFVVGADEQYF
TRBV30	TRBJ2-2	once	TRBD2	TGTGCCTGGAGCGGACTAGCGGGATCGTCCGGGGAGCTGTTTTTT	CAWSGLAGSSGELFF
TRBV6-1	TRBJ1-2	.	.	TGTGCCAGCACCGGGTTGGGGGGCTACACCTTC	CASTGLGGYTF
TRBV19	TRBJ2-7	.	TRBD1	TGTGCCTCGACTCCCGGGACAGGGGTTTACGAGCAGTACTTC	CASTPGTGVYEQYF
TRBV27	TRBJ1-6	few	.	TGTGCCAGCAGCCGCTCCTATAATTCACCCCTCCACTTT	CASSRSYNSPLHF
TRBV10-3	TRBJ1-5	.	TRBD1	TGTGCCAGCAGGGACAGGGGTAGTAGCAATCAGCCCCAGCATTTT	CASRDRGSSNQPQHF
TRBV6-1	TRBJ2-7	.	.	TGTGCCAGCAGTGAAGGTCCGGGACAATCCTACGAGCAGTACTTC	CASSEGPGQSYEQYF
TRBV11-2	TRBJ2-5	.	TRBD1	TGTGCCAGCAGCCCAGGACAGGGCAAAGAGACCCAGTACTTC	CASSPGQGKETQYF
TRBV24-1	TRBJ2-1	few	.	TGTGCCACCAGTGCCGATTACAATGAGCAGTTCTTC	CATSADYNEQFF
TRBV5-6	TRBJ1-2	once	TRBD1	TGTGCCAGCAGCTTGGCGACAGGGTATGGCTACACCTTC	CASSLATGYGYTF
TRBV5-4	TRBJ1-1	few	.	TGTGCCAGCAGCCCGAACGGGCCCCCACTAAACACTGAAGCTTTCTTT	CASSPNGPPLNTEAFF
TRBV3-1/TRBV3-2	TRBJ2-5	.	.	TGTGCCAGCAGCCAAGAGGGAAGGAGAGAGACCCAGTACTTC	CASSQEGRRETQYF
TRBV2	TRBJ2-5	few	.	TGTGCCAGCAGTGCTTCGCCAGGTCAGGCGGAGACCCAGTACTTC	CASSASPGQAETQYF
TRBV2	TRBJ1-5	few	.	TGTGCCAGCAGTGAATTTGGGATGGGTCAGCCCCAGCATTTT	CASSEFGMGQPQHF
TRBV9	TRBJ2-1	.	TRBD2	TGTGCCAGCAGCGTAGCTAGCGGGAGTGGTAATGAGCAGTTCTTC	CASSVASGSGNEQFF
TRBV6-5	TRBJ2-6	.	.	TGTGCCAGCGGGTCGGTTACGTCTGGGGCCAACGTCCTGACTTTC	CASGSVTSGANVLTF
TRBV5-1	TRBJ1-2	.	.	TGCGCCAGCAGCTTGGCTCCAGCTAACTATGGCTACACCTTC	CASSLAPANYGYTF
TRBV7-9	TRBJ1-1	.	.	TGTGCCAGCAGCAAAGGGATGGGGGCTTTCTTT	CASSKGMGAFF
TRBV3-1/TRBV3-2	TRBJ2-1	once	TRBD2	TGTGCCAGCAGCCAAAGCCTAGCGGGGAATGAGCAGTTCTTC	CASSQSLAGNEQFF
TRBV24-1	TRBJ1-1	.	TRBD1	TGTGCCACCAGTGATCCGGGACAGGGGTCGGGGTGGCGGTTT	CATSDPGQGSGWRF
TRBV10-3	TRBJ2-2	.	.	TGTGCCATCAGCCCCCGGGACACCGGGGAGCTGTTTTTT	CAISPRDTGELFF
TRBV5-1	TRBJ1-1	.	TRBD1	TGCGCCAGCAGCTCGGGACAGGGGACGAACACTGAAGCTTTCTTT	CASSSGQGTNTEAFF
TRBV11-2	TRBJ1-2	few	TRBD1	TGTGCCAGCAGCAAACAGGGGGCGAATGGCTACACCTTC	CASSKQGANGYTF
TRBV6-5	TRBJ1-2	.	.	TGTGCCAGCAGGCGGGATAGGGTCTATGGCTACACCTTC	CASRRDRVYGYTF
TRBV29-1	TRBJ2-1	.	.	TGCAGCGTAAGGACCGACAATGAGCAGTTCTTC	CSVRTDNEQFF
TRBV7-9	TRBJ2-7	.	.	TGTGCCAGCAGCTTAGGGCTAGCGCCGAACGAGCAGTACTTC	CASSLGLAPNEQYF
TRBV24-1	TRBJ2-2	few	.	TGTGCCACCAGTGACGTGGTGGGACCCACCGGGGAGCTGTTTTTT	CATSDVVGPTGELFF
TRBV7-9	TRBJ2-1	few	.	TGTGCCAGCAGCTCCCGGAGGACTTCCTTCAATGAGCAGTTCTTC	CASSSRRTSFNEQFF
TRBV5-6	TRBJ2-2	.	.	TGTGCCAGCAGCAGTACTCTTAGTGACACCGGGGAGCTGTTTTTT	CASSSTLSDTGELFF
TRBV7-2	TRBJ2-1	.	.	TGTGCCAGCAGCTTAGTCCCGCACAATGAGCAGTTCTTC	CASSLVPHNEQFF
TRBV24-1	TRBJ2-5	.	.	TGTGCCACCAGTGATTTTAGATGGAACCAAGAGACCCAGTACTTC	CATSDFRWNQETQYF
TRBV15	TRBJ1-4	.	.	TGTGCCACCAGCGCCGCTACCCCTGAAAAACTGTTTTTT	CATSAATPEKLFF